The 5 T cell receptor beta chains below all came from one sample that was sequenced in a study of OX40 agonist ivuxolimab in advanced cancers. Using immunoSEQ multiplex PCR, the repertoire was profiled, and TCRdb retains in-frame clones only, with some absent. The profile shows around 100,000 clones, 85% to 95% of them singletons. Sequenced material: CD4+ or CD8+ T cells sorted from blood, taken in a trial of the OX40 agonist ivuxolimab. Every receptor here comes from an adult with an advanced solid tumor such as melanoma, head and neck, liver or kidney cancer.

This clone was recorded once. The CDR3 protein is CASSPGLALQETQYF. In nucleotides, the CDR3 is TGTGCCAGCAGCCCGGGACTAGCGCTGCAAGAGACCCAGTACTTC. The chain carries TRBV7-9 and TRBJ2-5, with 10 nucleotides matching TRBD2. Per germline, CDR1 SEHNR and CDR2 FQNEAQ (reference sequence). The CDR3 length is 15 residues. V lost 5 bases to trimming and J lost 2 bases; unmatched junction nucleotides: 5. The entire variable domain, with the rest obtained from reference TRBV7-9 and TRBJ2-5, is as follows: DTGVSQNPRHKITKRGQNVTFRCDPISEHNRLYWYRQTLGQGPEFLTYFQNEAQLEKSRLLSDRFSAERPKGSFSTLEIQRTEQGDSAMYLCASSPGLALQETQYFGPGTRLLVL.

This chain connects TRBV7-2 to TRBJ2-3, with D hard to call. Germline CDR1 and CDR2: SGHTA and FQGNSA. The length of the CDR3 is 13 residues. V lost 4 bases and J lost 5, with 10 bases in between. The CDR3 reads CASSSTYIDTQYF. The CDR3 bases are TGTGCCAGCAGCTCCACCTATATAGATACGCAGTATTTT.

This clone was recorded only once. The CDR3 region is CASSPASGTGGGYEQYF. The CDR3 nucleotides read TGTGCCAGCAGTCCAGCCTCCGGGACAGGGGGCGGCTACGAGCAGTACTTC. This chain joins TRBV28 and TRBJ2-7, with TRBD1 matching over 12 bases. Germline trimming cut 5 bases from V and 3 bases from J; bases unmatched to any gene: 11. Germline V lookup: CDR1 MDHEN, CDR2 SYDVKM. The CDR3 has 17 residues. Using reference TRBV28 and TRBJ2-7 for the parts outside the CDR3, the full variable domain is DVKVTQSSRYLVKRTGEKVFLECVQDMDHENMFWYRQDPGLGLRLIYFSYDVKMKEKGDIPEGYSVSREKKERFSLILESASTNQTSMYLCASSPASGTGGGYEQYFGPGTRLTVT.

The rearrangement joins TRBV4-1 to TRBJ2-4; TRBD1 matches at 8 bases. V gave up 4 bases and J gave up 0 bases; unmatched junction bases: 8. Germline CDR1 MGHRA, CDR2 YSYEKL. The CDR3 sequence is 17 residues long. For the CDR3, the DNA is TGCGCCAGCAGCCGGCCCGGACAGGGAGAAGCCAAAAACATTCAGTACTTC. It yields the protein CASSRPGQGEAKNIQYF.

A remark on this clone: The junction and the germline gene differ at one end; a read error may be behind it. The rearrangement links TRBV11-1 to TRBJ1-4; the D gene is possibly TRBD1 (6 bases). Germline CDR1 reads SGHAT; CDR2 reads FQDESV (reference sequence). The CDR3 has 13 residues. The CDR3 DNA is TGTGCCAGCAGCTTTGGGTCCGGGGGCACTGAATCTTTT. It translates to CASSFGSGGTESF.